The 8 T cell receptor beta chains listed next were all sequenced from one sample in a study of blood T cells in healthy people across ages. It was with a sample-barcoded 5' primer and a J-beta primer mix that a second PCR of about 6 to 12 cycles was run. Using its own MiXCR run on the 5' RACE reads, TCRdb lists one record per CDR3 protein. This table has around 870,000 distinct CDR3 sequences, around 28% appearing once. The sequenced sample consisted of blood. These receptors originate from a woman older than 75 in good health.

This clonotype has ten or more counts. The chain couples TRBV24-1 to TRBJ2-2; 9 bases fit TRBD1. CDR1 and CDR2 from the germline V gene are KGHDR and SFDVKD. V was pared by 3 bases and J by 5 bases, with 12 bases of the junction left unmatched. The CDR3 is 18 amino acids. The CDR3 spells CATSDVRDRAPLTGELFF. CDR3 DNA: TGTGCCACCAGTGATGTCCGGGACAGGGCGCCCCTAACCGGGGAGCTGTTTTTT.

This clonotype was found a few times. The CDR3 region has the DNA TGTGCCAGCAGCCAAGAGCACGGATTGAACACTGAAGCTTTCTTT. Protein: CASSQEHGLNTEAFF. The chain combines TRBV3-1 with TRBJ1-1; D unresolved. V was pared by 0 bases and J by 0 bases, with 8 bases between. Germline CDR1 and CDR2: LGHDT and YNNKEL (reference sequence). The CDR3 is 15 amino acids.

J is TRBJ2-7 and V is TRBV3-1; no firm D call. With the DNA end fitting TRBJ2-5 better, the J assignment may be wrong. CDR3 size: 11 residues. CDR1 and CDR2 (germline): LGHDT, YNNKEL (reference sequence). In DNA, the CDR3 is TGTGCCAGCAGCCAGTTAGGGACCCAGTACTTC. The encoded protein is CASSQLGTQYF.

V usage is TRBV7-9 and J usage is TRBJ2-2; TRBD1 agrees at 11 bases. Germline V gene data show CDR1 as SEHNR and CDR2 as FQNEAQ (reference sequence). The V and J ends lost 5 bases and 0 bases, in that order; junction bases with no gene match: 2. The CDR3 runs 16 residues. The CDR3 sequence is CASSRDRGSNTGELFF. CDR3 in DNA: TGTGCCAGCAGCAGGGACAGGGGGTCGAACACCGGGGAGCTGTTTTTT.

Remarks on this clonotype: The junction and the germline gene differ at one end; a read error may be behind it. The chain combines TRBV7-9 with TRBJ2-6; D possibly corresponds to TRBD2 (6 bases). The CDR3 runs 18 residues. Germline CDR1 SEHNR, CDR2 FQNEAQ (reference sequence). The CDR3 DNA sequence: TGTGCCAGCAGCTTAGCGTTGGACGGGAGCTCTAGGGCCAACGTCCTGACTTTC. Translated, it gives CASSLALDGSSRANVLTF.

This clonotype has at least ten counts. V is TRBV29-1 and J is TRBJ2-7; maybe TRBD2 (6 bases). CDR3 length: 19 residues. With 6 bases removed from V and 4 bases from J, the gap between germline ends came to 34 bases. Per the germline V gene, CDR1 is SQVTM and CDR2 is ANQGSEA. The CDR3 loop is CSVSWGECWGHPSPYEQYF. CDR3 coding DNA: TGCAGCGTCTCATGGGGGGAGTGTTGGGGCCACCCATCCCCTTACGAGCAGTACTTC.

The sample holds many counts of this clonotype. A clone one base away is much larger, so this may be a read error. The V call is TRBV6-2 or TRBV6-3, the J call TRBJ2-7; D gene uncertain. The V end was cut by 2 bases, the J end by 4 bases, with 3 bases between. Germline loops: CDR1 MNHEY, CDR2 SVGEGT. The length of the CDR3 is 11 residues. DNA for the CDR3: TGTGCCAGCAGTTACAGGTACGAGCAGTACTTC. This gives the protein CASSYRYEQYF.

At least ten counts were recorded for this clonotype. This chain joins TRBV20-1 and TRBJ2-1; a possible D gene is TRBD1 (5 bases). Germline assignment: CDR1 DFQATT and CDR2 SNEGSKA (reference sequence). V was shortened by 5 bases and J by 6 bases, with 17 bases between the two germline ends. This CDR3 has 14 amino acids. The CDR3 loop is CSAPAQDSSNEQFF. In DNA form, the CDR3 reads TGCAGTGCTCCCGCTCAAGACAGCTCCAATGAGCAGTTCTTC.